Listed below are T cell receptor beta chains from one sample, sequenced in a study of early T cells in non-severe SARS-CoV-2 infection. TCRdb re-called the 5' RACE reads through MiXCR, storing one row per CDR3 protein. Here the sample spans tens of thousands of distinct CDR3 sequences, about 12% being singletons. The sequences come from whole blood, collected at baseline. The origin of the receptors is an adult who was a healthcare worker with PCR-confirmed SARS-CoV-2 infection or an uninfected control (not recorded which). CDR3s include the opening cysteine and the closing phenylalanine or tryptophan. A D gene is named only where the DNA matches it firmly. Only part of the rows carry a size: once, few, many, or a class if the clone is expanded.

v_call: TRBV6-2/TRBV6-3; clone_size: few; d_call: -; j_call: TRBJ2-1; cdr3_nt: TGTGCCAGCAGTTATGGGGGAACGGAGTCTGAGCAGTTCTTC; cdr3_aa: CASSYGGTESEQFF
v_call: TRBV10-3; clone_size: few; d_call: -; j_call: TRBJ2-1; cdr3_nt: TGTGCCATCAGTGAAGCCCGAGGGGGCGGGGGCCGCAATGAGCAGTTCTTC; cdr3_aa: CAISEARGGGGRNEQFF
v_call: TRBV12-3/TRBV12-4; clone_size: -; d_call: TRBD2; j_call: TRBJ2-3; cdr3_nt: TGTGCCAGCAGTTTAGGTCGGACTAGCATCACAGATACGCAGTATTTT; cdr3_aa: CASSLGRTSITDTQYF
v_call: TRBV10-3; clone_size: -; d_call: TRBD1; j_call: TRBJ1-2; cdr3_nt: TGTGCCATCAGCCCGGACAGGGTCTATGGCTACACCTTC; cdr3_aa: CAISPDRVYGYTF
v_call: TRBV5-1; clone_size: -; d_call: TRBD2; j_call: TRBJ2-1; cdr3_nt: TGCGCCAGCAGCTTGGCGGCGGGAGGGCCCCGAAGCTCCTACAATGAGCAGTTCTTC; cdr3_aa: CASSLAAGGPRSSYNEQFF
v_call: TRBV7-9; clone_size: many; d_call: -; j_call: TRBJ1-1; cdr3_nt: TGTGCCAGCAGCCCCGGGGGTAGGAGAGCTTTCTTT; cdr3_aa: CASSPGGRRAFF
v_call: TRBV10-1; clone_size: few; d_call: -; j_call: TRBJ2-6; cdr3_nt: TGCGCCAGCAGTGACTCTCCCAGGGGAACTGGGGCCAACGTCCTGACTTTC; cdr3_aa: CASSDSPRGTGANVLTF
v_call: TRBV7-9; clone_size: -; d_call: -; j_call: TRBJ2-7; cdr3_nt: TGTGCCAGCAGCTACAGCGGCCTCTACGAGCAGTACTTC; cdr3_aa: CASSYSGLYEQYF
v_call: TRBV5-1; clone_size: -; d_call: -; j_call: TRBJ1-6; cdr3_nt: TGCGCCAGCAGTCCGAATGAACGATCACCCCTCCACTTT; cdr3_aa: CASSPNERSPLHF
v_call: TRBV27; clone_size: many; d_call: TRBD2; j_call: TRBJ2-2; cdr3_nt: TGTGCCAGCAGTCTACTAGCGACGAACACCGGGGAGCTGTTTTTT; cdr3_aa: CASSLLATNTGELFF
v_call: TRBV28; clone_size: many; d_call: -; j_call: TRBJ2-3; cdr3_nt: TGTGCCAGCAGTCTCCACCCTCAACATTTAAGCACAGATACGCAGTATTTT; cdr3_aa: CASSLHPQHLSTDTQYF
v_call: TRBV29-1; clone_size: -; d_call: -; j_call: TRBJ2-3; cdr3_nt: TGCAGCGTTGGGCGGAGCACAGATACGCAGTATTTT; cdr3_aa: CSVGRSTDTQYF
v_call: TRBV6-2/TRBV6-3; clone_size: -; d_call: -; j_call: TRBJ2-7; cdr3_nt: TGTGCCAGCAGTAATCGACAGGAGACTTTCTCCTACGAGCAGTACTTC; cdr3_aa: CASSNRQETFSYEQYF
v_call: TRBV6-2/TRBV6-3; clone_size: -; d_call: -; j_call: TRBJ2-2; cdr3_nt: TGTGCCAGCATCAGCAGACTCTCCGGGGAGCTGTTTTTT; cdr3_aa: CASISRLSGELFF
v_call: TRBV19; clone_size: -; d_call: -; j_call: TRBJ2-3; cdr3_nt: -; cdr3_aa: CASTSDSPRNTQYF
v_call: TRBV20-1; clone_size: many; d_call: -; j_call: TRBJ2-3; cdr3_nt: TGCAGTGCCAAAGTAGGGTATAGCACAGATACGCAGTATTTT; cdr3_aa: CSAKVGYSTDTQYF
v_call: TRBV10-3; clone_size: -; d_call: -; j_call: TRBJ2-1; cdr3_nt: TGTGCCATCAGTGAGAGCGTTCTCCCGGGGAATGAGCAGTTCTTC; cdr3_aa: CAISESVLPGNEQFF
v_call: TRBV5-1; clone_size: -; d_call: -; j_call: TRBJ1-1; cdr3_nt: TGCGCCAGCAGCTTGTTCGCAGGATCTGAAGCTTTCTTT; cdr3_aa: CASSLFAGSEAFF
v_call: TRBV7-2; clone_size: -; d_call: -; j_call: TRBJ1-2; cdr3_nt: TGTGCCAGCAGCTCTCAACGCCGGGACGGAGGCTACACCTTC; cdr3_aa: CASSSQRRDGGYTF
v_call: TRBV25-1; clone_size: -; d_call: -; j_call: TRBJ2-4; cdr3_nt: TGTGCCAGCAGTGACAGTACCACACTAAACATTCAGTACTTC; cdr3_aa: CASSDSTTLNIQYF
v_call: TRBV4-3; clone_size: few; d_call: -; j_call: TRBJ1-1; cdr3_nt: TGCGCCAGCAGCCAAGCAGGGGTGGGTGAAGCTTTCTTT; cdr3_aa: CASSQAGVGEAFF
v_call: TRBV6-1; clone_size: few; d_call: TRBD2; j_call: TRBJ2-3; cdr3_nt: TGTGCCAGCAGTGAAACGGGGGGTGGGCCAGATACGCAGTATTTT; cdr3_aa: CASSETGGGPDTQYF
v_call: TRBV7-8; clone_size: few; d_call: -; j_call: TRBJ2-4; cdr3_nt: TGTGCCAGCAGCTCCCATCGGGGGGCCAAAAACATTCAGTACTTC; cdr3_aa: CASSSHRGAKNIQYF
v_call: TRBV30; clone_size: -; d_call: -; j_call: TRBJ2-2; cdr3_nt: TGTGCCGTCCAGACTCCGGTCACCGGGGAGCTGTTTTTT; cdr3_aa: CAVQTPVTGELFF
v_call: TRBV28; clone_size: few; d_call: -; j_call: TRBJ1-1; cdr3_nt: TGTGCCAGCAGTTCCCCTACCGGGACGCCGGGGCTTGAGGCTTTCTTT; cdr3_aa: CASSSPTGTPGLEAFF
v_call: TRBV19; clone_size: many; d_call: -; j_call: TRBJ2-3; cdr3_nt: TGTGCCAGTAGTATGCTACCCTCGTACACAGATACGCAGTATTTT; cdr3_aa: CASSMLPSYTDTQYF
v_call: TRBV12-3/TRBV12-4; clone_size: many; d_call: TRBD2; j_call: TRBJ2-5; cdr3_nt: TGTGCCAGCACCTCCCGGCTAGCGGGAGGTGAGACCCAGTACTTC; cdr3_aa: CASTSRLAGGETQYF
v_call: TRBV7-9; clone_size: many; d_call: -; j_call: TRBJ2-7; cdr3_nt: TGTGCCAGCAGCTTCAGAAGCTCCTACGAGCAGTACTTC; cdr3_aa: CASSFRSSYEQYF
v_call: TRBV12-5; clone_size: -; d_call: -; j_call: TRBJ1-4; cdr3_nt: TGTGCTGGATCGATTACCGACTCAGGGGAACTGTTTTTT; cdr3_aa: CAGSITDSGELFF
v_call: TRBV6-2/TRBV6-3; clone_size: -; d_call: -; j_call: TRBJ2-1; cdr3_nt: TGTGCCAGCAGTCGGACCGAGGCCTCCTACAATGAGCAGTTCTTC; cdr3_aa: CASSRTEASYNEQFF
v_call: TRBV20-1; clone_size: many; d_call: TRBD2; j_call: TRBJ2-7; cdr3_nt: TGCAGTGCTAGAGATCGTCGGACTAGCGGGAGGGCCTACGAGCAGTACTTC; cdr3_aa: CSARDRRTSGRAYEQYF
v_call: TRBV19; clone_size: -; d_call: -; j_call: TRBJ1-2; cdr3_nt: TGTGCCAGTAGGATCGGCAGGGGTAACGGCTACACCTTC; cdr3_aa: CASRIGRGNGYTF
v_call: TRBV7-2; clone_size: -; d_call: TRBD1; j_call: TRBJ1-4; cdr3_nt: TGTGCCAGCAGCCGAACGACAGGGGGTAATGAAAAACTGTTTTTT; cdr3_aa: CASSRTTGGNEKLFF
v_call: TRBV11-2; clone_size: -; d_call: TRBD1; j_call: TRBJ2-1; cdr3_nt: TGTGCCAGCAGCTTAGTCGGCGGGACAGGCTCCAATGAGCAGTTCTTC; cdr3_aa: CASSLVGGTGSNEQFF
v_call: TRBV6-5; clone_size: medium-sized; d_call: -; j_call: TRBJ2-4; cdr3_nt: TGTGCCAGCAGTCCACTGGGCACACATGGGATAGCCAAAAACATTCAGTACTTC; cdr3_aa: CASSPLGTHGIAKNIQYF
v_call: TRBV21-1; clone_size: few; d_call: -; j_call: TRBJ1-5; cdr3_nt: TGTGCCAGCACGTCCTCCTCAGGGGAGCGGTATCAGCCCCAGCATTTT; cdr3_aa: CASTSSSGERYQPQHF
v_call: TRBV18; clone_size: many; d_call: -; j_call: TRBJ1-1; cdr3_nt: TGTGCCAGCTCGCAGGGACATCCGAACACTGAAGCTTTCTTT; cdr3_aa: CASSQGHPNTEAFF
v_call: TRBV12-3/TRBV12-4; clone_size: -; d_call: TRBD1; j_call: TRBJ1-1; cdr3_nt: TGTGCCACCTGGGAGCCGGGACAGTCGAACACTGAAGCCTTCTTT; cdr3_aa: CATWEPGQSNTEAFF
v_call: TRBV6-2/TRBV6-3; clone_size: many; d_call: -; j_call: TRBJ1-2; cdr3_nt: TGTGCCAGCAGCGTCTCTCTCGCTAACTATGGCTACACCTTC; cdr3_aa: CASSVSLANYGYTF
v_call: TRBV29-1; clone_size: -; d_call: TRBD1; j_call: TRBJ2-5; cdr3_nt: TGCAGCGTTGATAGTCGGGCAGGGGGAGAGACCCAGTACTTC; cdr3_aa: CSVDSRAGGETQYF
v_call: TRBV14; clone_size: many; d_call: -; j_call: TRBJ2-4; cdr3_nt: TGTGCCAGCAGCCAATTAACGGGTTATTCTAAAAACATTCAGTACTTC; cdr3_aa: CASSQLTGYSKNIQYF